The T cell receptor (beta chain) described here comes from a study of T cell repertoires in cytomegalovirus infection. This CDR3 contains 15 residues. Per the germline V gene, CDR1 is SGHVS and CDR2 is FNYEAQ. The J segment lost 7 bases and the V segment lost 3 bases, leaving 11 bases of the junction unmatched. TCRdb called the reads again in MiXCR, with one record for every CDR3 protein. Counted here are 700,000 to 850,000 distinct CDR3 sequences, approximately 30% occurring once; the ten biggest clones make up over 10%. For this clonotype: The antigen remains unidentified. A much larger clone differs from this one at a single base, so this may be a read error.

The chain is built from TRBV7-6 and TRBJ1-1, with TRBD1 matching over 7 bases. Sample: cultured CD8+ T cells from PBMCs, taken from culture after CMV antigen stimulation. This clonotype was sampled from a human donor in good health (CMV status not recorded). Some clones in this sample may be carry-over from other donors' samples. The CDR3 coding sequence is TGTGCCAGCAGCTTTTCCCCAGGGGGAGAAAATGAAGCTTTCTTT. This translates into CASSFSPGGENEAFF.